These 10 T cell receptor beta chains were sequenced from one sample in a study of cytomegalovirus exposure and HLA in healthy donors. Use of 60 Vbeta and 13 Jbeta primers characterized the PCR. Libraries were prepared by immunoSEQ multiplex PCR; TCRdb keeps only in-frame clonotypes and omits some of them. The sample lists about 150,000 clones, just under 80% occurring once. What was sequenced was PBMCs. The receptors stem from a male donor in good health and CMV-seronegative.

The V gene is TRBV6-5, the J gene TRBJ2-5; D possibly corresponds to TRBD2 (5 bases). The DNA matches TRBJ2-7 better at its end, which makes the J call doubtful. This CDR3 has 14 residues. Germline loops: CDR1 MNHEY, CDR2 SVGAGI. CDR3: CASSQTLALYEQYF. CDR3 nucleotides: TGTGCCAGCAGCCAGACCCTAGCCCTCTACGAGCAGTACTTC.

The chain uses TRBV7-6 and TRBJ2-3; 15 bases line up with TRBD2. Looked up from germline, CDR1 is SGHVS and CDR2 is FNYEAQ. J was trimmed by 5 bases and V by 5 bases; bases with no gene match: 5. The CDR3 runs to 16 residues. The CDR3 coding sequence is TGTGCCAGCAGCAAACGGACTAGCGGGGGGGTAGATACGCAGTATTTT. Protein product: CASSKRTSGGVDTQYF. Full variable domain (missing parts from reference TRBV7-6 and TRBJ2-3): GAGVSQSPRYKVTKRGQDVALRCDPISGHVSLYWYRQALGQGPEFLTYFNYEAQQDKSGLPNDRFSAERPEGSISTLTIQRTEQRDSAMYRCASSKRTSGGVDTQYFGPGTRLTVL.

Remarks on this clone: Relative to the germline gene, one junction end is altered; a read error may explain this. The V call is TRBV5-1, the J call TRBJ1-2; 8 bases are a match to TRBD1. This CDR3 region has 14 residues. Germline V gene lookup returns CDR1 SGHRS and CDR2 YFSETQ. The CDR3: CAGSIGQGHRGYTF. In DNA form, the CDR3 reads TGCGCCGGCAGTATAGGACAGGGTCATCGTGGCTACACCTTC.

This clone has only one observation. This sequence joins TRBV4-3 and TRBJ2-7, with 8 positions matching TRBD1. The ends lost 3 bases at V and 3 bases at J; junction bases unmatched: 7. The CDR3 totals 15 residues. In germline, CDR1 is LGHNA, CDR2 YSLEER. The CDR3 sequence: CASSHTTGTGYEQYF. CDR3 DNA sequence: TGCGCCAGCAGCCATACTACCGGGACAGGCTACGAGCAGTACTTC.

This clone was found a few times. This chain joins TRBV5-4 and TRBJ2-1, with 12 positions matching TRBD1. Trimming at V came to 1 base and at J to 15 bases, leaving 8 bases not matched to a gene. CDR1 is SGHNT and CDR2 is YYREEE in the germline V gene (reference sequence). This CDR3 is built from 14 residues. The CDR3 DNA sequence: TGTGCCAGCAGCTTGACGGGACAGGGGGCGCTTAGGTTCTTC. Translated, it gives CASSLTGQGALRFF.

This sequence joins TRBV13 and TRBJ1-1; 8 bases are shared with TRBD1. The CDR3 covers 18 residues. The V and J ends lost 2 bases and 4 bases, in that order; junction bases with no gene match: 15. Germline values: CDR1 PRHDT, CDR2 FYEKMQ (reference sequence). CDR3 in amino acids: CASSLFTGGSYSTTEAFF. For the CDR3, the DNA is TGTGCCAGCAGCTTATTCACAGGGGGAAGCTATAGTACCACTGAAGCTTTCTTT.

The CDR3 loop is CASSQQGADEEKLFF. The CDR3 nucleotides read TGTGCCAGCAGCCAACAGGGGGCAGACGAGGAAAAACTGTTTTTT. The chain is built from TRBV5-4 and TRBJ1-4; 9 positions match TRBD1. The V segment lost 4 bases and the J segment 8 bases; nucleotides outside the gene matches: 9. Germline V gives CDR1 SGHNT, CDR2 YYREEE (reference sequence). This CDR3 region has 15 residues.

CDR3 region: CAISDRGVAKNIQYF. The CDR3 coding sequence is TGTGCCATCAGTGACAGGGGGGTAGCCAAAAACATTCAGTACTTC. This chain uses TRBV10-3 with TRBJ2-4; perhaps TRBD1 as D (7 bases). Trimming took 3 bases from V and 0 from J, leaving 9 bases between them. Germline V lookup: CDR1 ENHRY, CDR2 SYGVKD. This CDR3 region has 15 residues.

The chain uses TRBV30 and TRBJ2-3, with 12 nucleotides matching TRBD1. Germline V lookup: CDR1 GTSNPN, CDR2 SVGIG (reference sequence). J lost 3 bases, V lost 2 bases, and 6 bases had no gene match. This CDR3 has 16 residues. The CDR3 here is CAWSTGTGGGTDTQYF. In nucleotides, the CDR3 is TGTGCCTGGAGTACCGGGACAGGGGGCGGGACAGATACGCAGTATTTT.

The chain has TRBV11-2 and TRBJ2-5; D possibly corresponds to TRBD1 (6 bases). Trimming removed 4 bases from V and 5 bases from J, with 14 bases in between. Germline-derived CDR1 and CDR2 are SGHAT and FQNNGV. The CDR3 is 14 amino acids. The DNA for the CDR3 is TGTGCCAGCAGCTCACAGGGTTTTGGGGAGACCCAGTACTTC. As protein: CASSSQGFGETQYF.